The clone carrying this TCR beta chain was seen more than once but under ten times. The target antigen is unknown. The CDR3 consists of 13 residues. After removal of 5 bases from V and 3 bases from J, the junction contained 3 bases not matched to a gene. Germline CDR1 reads PRHDT; CDR2 reads FYEKMQ (reference sequence). This record comes from a study of cytomegalovirus exposure and HLA in healthy donors. PCR used 60 Vbeta primers and 13 Jbeta primers. Generated by immunoSEQ multiplex PCR, the TCRdb table keeps only in-frame clones and is missing some. The table shows approximately 50,000 clones, with roughly four fifths occurring only once. Healthy bone marrow donors made up the donor group. Study-wide findings and caveats: Follow-up analysis seemed to connect common viral pathogens with several of the most significant clusters identified.

The chain joins TRBV13 to TRBJ2-7, with 8 bases fitting TRBD1. The sequencing input was PBMCs. The clonotype originates from a boy aged 5-17 years in good health and CMV-seropositive. The CDR3 reads CASSPDRDYEQYF. The CDR3, as DNA: TGTGCCAGCAGCCCGGACAGGGACTACGAGCAGTACTTC. The variable domain in full, completed from reference TRBV13 and TRBJ2-7, reads AAGVIQSPRHLIKEKRETATLKCYPIPRHDTVYWYQQGPGQDPQFLISFYEKMQSDKGSIPDRFSAQQFSDYHSELNMSSLELGDSALYFCASSPDRDYEQYFGPGTRLTVT.